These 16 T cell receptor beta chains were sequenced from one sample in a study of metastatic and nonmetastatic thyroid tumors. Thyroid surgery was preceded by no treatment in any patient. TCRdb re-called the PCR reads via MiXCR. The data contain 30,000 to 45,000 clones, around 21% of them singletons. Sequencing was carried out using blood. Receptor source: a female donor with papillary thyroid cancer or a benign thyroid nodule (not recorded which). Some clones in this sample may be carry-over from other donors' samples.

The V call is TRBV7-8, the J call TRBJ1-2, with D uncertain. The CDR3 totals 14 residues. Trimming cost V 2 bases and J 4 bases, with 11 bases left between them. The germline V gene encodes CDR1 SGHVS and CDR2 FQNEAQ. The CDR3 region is CASSLNEGSYGYTF. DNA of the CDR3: TGTGCCAGCAGCTTAAACGAGGGCAGCTATGGCTACACCTTC.

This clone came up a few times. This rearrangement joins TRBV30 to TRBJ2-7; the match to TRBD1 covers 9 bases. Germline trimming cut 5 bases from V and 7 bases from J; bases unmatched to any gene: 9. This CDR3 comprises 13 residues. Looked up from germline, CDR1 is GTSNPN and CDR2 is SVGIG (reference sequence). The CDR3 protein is CAWSGTGIWEQYF. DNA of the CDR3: TGTGCCTGGTCCGGGACAGGGATATGGGAGCAGTACTTC. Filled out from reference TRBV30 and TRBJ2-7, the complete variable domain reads SQTIHQWPATLVQPVGSPLSLECTVEGTSNPNLYWYRQAAGRGLQLLFYSVGIGQISSEVPQNLSASRPQDRQFILSSKKLLLSDSGFYLCAWSGTGIWEQYFGPGTRLTVT.

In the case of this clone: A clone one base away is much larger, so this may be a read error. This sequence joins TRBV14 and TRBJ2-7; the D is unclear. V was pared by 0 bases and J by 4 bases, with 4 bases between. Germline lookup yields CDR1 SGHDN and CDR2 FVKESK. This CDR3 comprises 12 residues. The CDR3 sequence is CASSQDPYEQYF. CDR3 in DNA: TGTGCCAGCAGCCAAGATCCATACGAGCAGTACTTC.

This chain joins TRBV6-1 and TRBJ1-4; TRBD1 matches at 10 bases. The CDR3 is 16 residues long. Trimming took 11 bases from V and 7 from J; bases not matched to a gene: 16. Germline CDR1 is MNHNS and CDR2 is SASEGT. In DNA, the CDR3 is TGTGCCTGGTGTAAAAGCCGGGGACAGGGGAGTGAAAAACTGTTTTTT. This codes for CAWCKSRGQGSEKLFF.

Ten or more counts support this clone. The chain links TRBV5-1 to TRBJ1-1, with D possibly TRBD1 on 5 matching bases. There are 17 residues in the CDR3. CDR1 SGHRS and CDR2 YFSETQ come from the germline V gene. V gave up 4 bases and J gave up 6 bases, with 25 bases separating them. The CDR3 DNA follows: TGCGCCAGCAGCCCTTGGAGGTCTGGGAGGGGTAGCGCTGAAGCTTTCTTT. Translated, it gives CASSPWRSGRGSAEAFF. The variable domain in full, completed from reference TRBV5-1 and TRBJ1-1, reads KAGVTQTPRYLIKTRGQQVTLSCSPISGHRSVSWYQQTPGQGLQFLFEYFSETQRNKGNFPGRFSGRQFSNSRSEMNVSTLELGDSALYLCASSPWRSGRGSAEAFFGQGTRLTVV.

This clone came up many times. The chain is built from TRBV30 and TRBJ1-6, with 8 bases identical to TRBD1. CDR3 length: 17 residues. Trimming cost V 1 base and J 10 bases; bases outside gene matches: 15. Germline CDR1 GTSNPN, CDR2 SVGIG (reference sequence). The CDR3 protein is CAWSDWTGQWGWSPLHF. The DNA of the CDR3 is TGTGCCTGGAGTGACTGGACAGGGCAGTGGGGATGGTCACCCCTCCACTTT.

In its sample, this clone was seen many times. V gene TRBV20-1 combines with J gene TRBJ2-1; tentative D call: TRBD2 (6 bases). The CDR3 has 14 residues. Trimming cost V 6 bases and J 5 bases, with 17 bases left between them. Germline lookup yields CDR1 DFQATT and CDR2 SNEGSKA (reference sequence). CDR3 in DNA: TGCAGTGCCAAGGACTACCAACGAAACAATGAGCAGTTCTTC. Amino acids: CSAKDYQRNNEQFF.

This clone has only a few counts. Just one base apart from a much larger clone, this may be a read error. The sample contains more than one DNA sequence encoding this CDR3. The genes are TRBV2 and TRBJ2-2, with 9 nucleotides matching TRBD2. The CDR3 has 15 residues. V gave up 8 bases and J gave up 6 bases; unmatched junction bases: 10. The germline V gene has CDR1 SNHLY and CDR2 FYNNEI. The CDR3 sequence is CASRATSGISGELFF. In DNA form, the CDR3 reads TGTGCCAGCCGGGCGACTAGCGGTATCTCCGGGGAGCTGTTTTTT.

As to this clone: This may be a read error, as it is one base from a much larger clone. The CDR3 sequence: CASSPPKSDTQYF. In DNA form, the CDR3 reads TGTGCCAGCAGTCCCCCTAAGTCAGATACGCAGTATTTT. V usage is TRBV12-3 or TRBV12-4 and J usage is TRBJ2-3; D call uncertain. The CDR3 length is 13 residues. Trimming removed 5 bases at V and 4 bases at J, with 10 bases between.

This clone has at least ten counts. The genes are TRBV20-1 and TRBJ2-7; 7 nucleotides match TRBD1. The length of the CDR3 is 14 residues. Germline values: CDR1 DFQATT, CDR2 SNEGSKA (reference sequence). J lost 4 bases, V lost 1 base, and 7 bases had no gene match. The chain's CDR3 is CSARGRQGPYEQYF. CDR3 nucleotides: TGCAGTGCTAGAGGAAGACAGGGCCCATACGAGCAGTACTTC.

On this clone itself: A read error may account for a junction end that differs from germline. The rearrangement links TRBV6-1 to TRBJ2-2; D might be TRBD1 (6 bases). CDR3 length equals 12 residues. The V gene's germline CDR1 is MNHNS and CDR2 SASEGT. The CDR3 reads CAISGGTVELFF. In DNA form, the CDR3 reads TGTGCCATCAGTGGGGGCACCGTGGAGCTGTTTTTT.

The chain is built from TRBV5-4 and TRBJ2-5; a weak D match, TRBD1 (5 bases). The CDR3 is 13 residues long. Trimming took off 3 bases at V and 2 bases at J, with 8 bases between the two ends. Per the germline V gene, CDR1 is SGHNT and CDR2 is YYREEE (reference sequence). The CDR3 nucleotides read TGTGCCAGCAGCTCCGGACAACAAGAGACCCAGTACTTC. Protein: CASSSGQQETQYF.

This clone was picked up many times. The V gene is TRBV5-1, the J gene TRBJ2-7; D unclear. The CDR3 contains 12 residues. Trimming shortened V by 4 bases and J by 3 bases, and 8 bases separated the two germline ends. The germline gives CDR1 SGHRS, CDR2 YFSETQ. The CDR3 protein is CASSPPGYEQYF. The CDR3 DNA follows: TGCGCCAGCAGCCCCCCCGGCTACGAGCAGTACTTC.

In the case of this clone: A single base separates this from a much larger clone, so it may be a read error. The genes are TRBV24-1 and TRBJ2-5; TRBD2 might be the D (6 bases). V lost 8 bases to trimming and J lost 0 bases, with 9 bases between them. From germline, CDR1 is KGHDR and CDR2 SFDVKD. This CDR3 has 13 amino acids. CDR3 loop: CATIRDYQETQYF. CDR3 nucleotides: TGTGCCACCATCCGGGACTACCAAGAGACCCAGTACTTC.

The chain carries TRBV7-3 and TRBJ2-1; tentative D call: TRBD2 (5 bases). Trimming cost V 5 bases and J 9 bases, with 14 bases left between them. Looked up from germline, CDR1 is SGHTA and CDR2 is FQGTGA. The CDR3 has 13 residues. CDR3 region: CASSPQGGFEQFF. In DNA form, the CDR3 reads TGTGCCAGCAGCCCCCAAGGAGGATTTGAGCAGTTCTTC.

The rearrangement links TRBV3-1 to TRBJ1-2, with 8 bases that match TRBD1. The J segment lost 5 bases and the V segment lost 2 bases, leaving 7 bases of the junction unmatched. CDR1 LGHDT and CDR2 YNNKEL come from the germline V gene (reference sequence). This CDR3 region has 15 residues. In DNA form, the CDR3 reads TGTGCCAGCAGCCAAACCAACACAGGGGGATATGGCTACACCTTC. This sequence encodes CASSQTNTGGYGYTF.